This T cell receptor (beta chain) was identified during a study of blood T cells in healthy people across ages. Study-level results: Measured against age, TCR beta diversity per million T cells decreased in a roughly linear manner. Reliance upon unsorted PBMCs precluded definitive naive versus antigen-experienced comparison.

Next came a second PCR, run for roughly 6 to 11 cycles, which used a sample-barcoded 5' primer along with a J-beta primer mix. One entry per CDR3 protein results from TCRdb running MiXCR on the 5' RACE reads. The sample comprises around 1,600,000 distinct CDR3 sequences, about 45% of which are singletons, and about 4% rests with the top ten. About this clonotype itself: Its antigen is still unknown.

The germline V gene encodes CDR1 DFQATT and CDR2 SNEGSKA (reference sequence). Trimming removed 0 bases from V and 3 bases from J; junction bases left unmatched: 6. The CDR3 spans 16 residues. The V gene is TRBV20-1, the J gene TRBJ2-1; TRBD2 matches at 9 bases. The receptor's source is a woman in her late teens or twenties in good health. Sequenced sample: blood. CDR3: CSARDSLAGNYNEQFF. CDR3 nucleotides: TGCAGTGCTAGAGATAGCCTAGCGGGAAACTACAATGAGCAGTTCTTC.